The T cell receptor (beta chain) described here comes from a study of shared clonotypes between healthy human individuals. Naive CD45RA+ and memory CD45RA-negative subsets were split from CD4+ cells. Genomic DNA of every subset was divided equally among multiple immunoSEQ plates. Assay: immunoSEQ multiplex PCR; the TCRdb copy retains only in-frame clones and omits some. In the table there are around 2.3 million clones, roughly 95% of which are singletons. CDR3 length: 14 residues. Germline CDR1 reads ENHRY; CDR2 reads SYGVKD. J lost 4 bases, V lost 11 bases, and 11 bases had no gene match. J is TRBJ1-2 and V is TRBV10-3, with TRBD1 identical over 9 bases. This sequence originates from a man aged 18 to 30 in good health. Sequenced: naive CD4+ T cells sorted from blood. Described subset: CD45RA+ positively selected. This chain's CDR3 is CAAEQGAGSYGYTF. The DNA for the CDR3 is TGTGCCGCGGAACAGGGGGCAGGGAGCTATGGCTACACCTTC.